Each of the 30 T cell receptor beta chains below was sequenced from the same sample in a study of T cells in Graves' hyperthyroidism and ophthalmopathy. Regions amplified from RNA transcripts were the TCR beta CDR3 regions. In the first-round RT-PCR of the TCR CDR3, the HTBI primer set was used. TCRdb reprocessed the multiplex PCR reads with MiXCR, giving one entry per CDR3 protein. This table holds around 600,000 distinct CDR3 sequences, around 15% found once. Sequenced input: blood. The receptors derive from a woman aged 45-59 years with Graves' ophthalmopathy.

This clonotype showed up just a few times. The rearrangement uses TRBV9 and TRBJ2-5; TRBD2 agrees at 9 bases. This CDR3 has 14 residues. The V segment lost 3 bases and the J segment 2 bases; nucleotides outside the gene matches: 2. Germline CDR1 and CDR2: SGDLS and YYNGEE. Here the CDR3 reads CASSEAGGQETQYF. The CDR3, as DNA: TGTGCCAGCAGCGAGGCGGGGGGGCAAGAGACCCAGTACTTC.

J is TRBJ1-2 and V is TRBV5-4; 9 bases map to TRBD1. The CDR3 runs to 14 residues. The trim removed 3 bases at V and 4 bases at J, leaving 4 bases unmatched. Germline V gene lookup returns CDR1 SGHNT and CDR2 YYREEE (reference sequence). The CDR3 DNA reads TGTGCCAGCAGCTCTCCGGGACAGGGCTATGGCTACACCTTC. Translating it yields CASSSPGQGYGYTF.

This clonotype was counted at least ten times. The genes are TRBV7-2 and TRBJ2-7; 9 bases align to TRBD2. This CDR3 comprises 18 residues. V lost 2 bases, J lost 0 bases, and 11 bases stayed unmatched. Germline V lookup: CDR1 SGHTA, CDR2 FQGNSA. The CDR3, as DNA: TGTGCCAGCAGCTTACACATACGTGGTAGCGGGAGCTCCTACGAGCAGTACTTC. This encodes CASSLHIRGSGSSYEQYF.

This clonotype was counted many times. The rearrangement uses TRBV28 and TRBJ2-7; TRBD1 matches 8 bases. V trimming: 5 bases; J trimming: 2 bases; junction bases outside the gene matches: 5. Germline lookup yields CDR1 MDHEN and CDR2 SYDVKM. This CDR3 has 14 residues. CDR3 coding DNA: TGTGCCAGCAGTCGGACAGGGATCCCCTACGAGCAGTACTTC. Translation gives CASSRTGIPYEQYF.

This clonotype was observed many times. V is TRBV7-2 and J is TRBJ2-1; D is possibly TRBD2 (6 bases). This CDR3 is built from 17 residues. The V gene's germline CDR1 is SGHTA and CDR2 FQGNSA. With 3 bases removed from V and 6 bases from J, the gap between germline ends came to 21 bases. The CDR3 sequence: CASSFPPEGLASNEQFF. In DNA form, the CDR3 reads TGTGCCAGCAGCTTTCCACCCGAAGGGCTAGCGAGCAATGAGCAGTTCTTC.

The sample holds a few counts of this clonotype. J is TRBJ2-3 and V is TRBV6-2 or TRBV6-3; 9 positions agree with TRBD2. The V gene end was trimmed by 4 bases and the J gene end by 4 bases; junction bases not matched to a gene: 9. This CDR3 region has 16 residues. CDR1 and CDR2 (germline): MNHEY, SVGEGT. The CDR3 DNA reads as TGTGCCAGCAGTTCCTGGCGGGAGGGCCGGGCAGATACGCAGTATTTT. It yields the protein CASSSWREGRADTQYF.

The gene calls are TRBV27 and TRBJ1-6, with D perhaps matching TRBD1 (5 bases). V was clipped by 6 bases and J by 0 bases, with 12 bases between them. CDR1 is MNHEY, CDR2 SMNVEV, per germline (reference sequence). This CDR3 has 16 amino acids. The CDR3 spells CASSRQTSSYNSPLHF. The CDR3 nucleotides are TGTGCCAGCAGCCGACAGACCAGCTCCTATAATTCACCCCTCCACTTT.

In this sample, this clonotype turned up many times. The chain employs TRBV6-5 and TRBJ1-1; D remains ambiguous. Germline-derived CDR1 and CDR2 are MNHEY and SVGAGI. Trimming took 6 bases from V and 1 from J, leaving 9 bases between them. The CDR3 length is 13 residues. CDR3 in amino acids: CASRAQENTEAFF. The DNA for the CDR3 is TGTGCCAGCAGGGCCCAGGAGAACACTGAAGCTTTCTTT.

This clonotype occurred many times. V usage is TRBV7-2 and J usage is TRBJ2-5; the D is unclear. Trimming took off 1 base at V and 5 bases at J, with 8 bases between the two ends. CDR3 length equals 13 residues. Germline V gene data show CDR1 as SGHTA and CDR2 as FQGNSA. This chain's CDR3 is CASSLGVWETQYF. The CDR3 DNA sequence: TGTGCCAGCAGCTTAGGAGTTTGGGAGACCCAGTACTTC.

This chain connects TRBV18 to TRBJ2-7, with D tentatively TRBD1 (5 bases). The V end lost 4 bases, the J end lost 3 bases, and 10 bases lay between the germline ends. The CDR3 extends over 13 amino acids. Germline CDR1 is KGHSH and CDR2 is LQKENI. Here the CDR3 reads CASSHLDSYEQYF. CDR3 DNA: TGTGCCAGCTCACACCTTGACAGCTACGAGCAGTACTTC.

This clonotype was detected ten times or more. The chain joins TRBV20-1 to TRBJ2-1, with TRBD2 matching 8 bases. The CDR3 runs 16 residues. With V trimmed by 0 bases and J by 3 bases, 7 bases remained unmatched. Germline assignment: CDR1 DFQATT and CDR2 SNEGSKA (reference sequence). The CDR3 coding sequence is TGCAGTGCTAGAGAGGGCGGGGGGCGATTCTACAATGAGCAGTTCTTC. Translated, it gives CSAREGGGRFYNEQFF.

This clonotype occurred many times. The chain has TRBV20-1 and TRBJ2-5; 9 bases are a match to TRBD2. This CDR3 has 15 amino acids. CDR1 is DFQATT, CDR2 SNEGSKA, per germline (reference sequence). Unmatched junction bases numbered 6, after V lost 2 bases and J lost 2 bases. CDR3 residues: CSARKASGDQETQYF. The CDR3 region has the DNA TGCAGTGCTAGAAAGGCTAGCGGGGATCAAGAGACCCAGTACTTC.

This clonotype occurred many times. The V gene is TRBV28, the J gene TRBJ2-7, with D possibly matching TRBD1 (6 bases). The CDR3 loop spans 14 amino acids. The germline CDR1 and CDR2 sequences are MDHEN and SYDVKM. Trimming removed 6 bases at V and 4 bases at J, with 16 bases between. In DNA, the CDR3 is TGTGCCAGCAGACAAACCTCAGGGGCGTACGAGCAGTACTTC. Its protein is CASRQTSGAYEQYF. Using reference TRBV28 and TRBJ2-7 for the parts outside the CDR3, the full variable domain is DVKVTQSSRYLVKRTGEKVFLECVQDMDHENMFWYRQDPGLGLRLIYFSYDVKMKEKGDIPEGYSVSREKKERFSLILESASTNQTSMYLCASRQTSGAYEQYFGPGTRLTVT.

This clonotype was counted many times. Written as DNA, the CDR3 is TGTGCCAGCACCCCTCCTTTAGACATCGTACAAGAGACCCAGTACTTC. It encodes CASTPPLDIVQETQYF. The chain combines TRBV6-2 or TRBV6-3 with TRBJ2-5; D remains unclear. V was clipped by 7 bases and J by 2 bases, with 20 bases between them. The CDR3 has 16 residues. CDR1 MNHEY and CDR2 SVGEGT come from the germline V gene.

This clonotype was counted ten times or more. This rearrangement joins TRBV13 to TRBJ1-2; no clear D gene. The germline CDR1 and CDR2 sequences are PRHDT and FYEKMQ (reference sequence). The V end lost 0 bases, the J end lost 2 bases, and 7 bases lay between the germline ends. CDR3 size: 14 residues. The CDR3 here is CASSLGVRNYGYTF. Here the CDR3 DNA reads TGTGCCAGCAGCTTAGGGGTCAGAAACTATGGCTACACCTTC.

This clonotype was detected only a few times. This chain connects TRBV28 to TRBJ1-4, with a tentative D call TRBD1 (6 bases). V gave up 6 bases and J gave up 8 bases, with 16 bases separating them. The CDR3 is 14 amino acids. The germline gives CDR1 MDHEN, CDR2 SYDVKM. DNA for the CDR3: TGTGCCAGCAGATCTCCCGGGACATACGAAAAACTGTTTTTT. Amino acids: CASRSPGTYEKLFF.

The chain recombines TRBV4-3 with TRBJ2-1; 7 bases are shared with TRBD1. Germline V gene data show CDR1 as LGHNA and CDR2 as YSLEER. J lost 4 bases, V lost 0 bases, and 3 bases had no gene match. The CDR3 loop spans 15 amino acids. The CDR3: CASSQDGGQYNEQFF. CDR3 coding DNA: TGCGCCAGCAGCCAAGATGGGGGACAGTACAATGAGCAGTTCTTC.

This clonotype has a single count. A much larger clone lies one base from this, so it may be a read error. Written as DNA, the CDR3 is TGTGCTACCCCTTCGGGGGGGTGGCACGGGCAGTACTTC. The encoded protein is CATPSGGWHGQYF. This chain uses TRBV12-5 with TRBJ2-7; 8 bases line up with TRBD2. The CDR3 has 13 residues. The junction had 14 bases not matched to a gene; V was cut back by 10 bases and J by 9 bases. Looked up from germline, CDR1 is LGHNT and CDR2 is FRNRAP.

This sequence joins TRBV6-1 and TRBJ2-2, with 8 nucleotides matching TRBD2. V dropped 7 bases and J dropped 0; count of bases not matched to a gene: 7. CDR1 and CDR2 (germline): MNHNS, SASEGT. This CDR3 region has 16 residues. CDR3 region: CASNKRLASNTGELFF. The CDR3 region has the DNA TGTGCCAGCAACAAGAGACTAGCGTCGAACACCGGGGAGCTGTTTTTT.

The chain carries TRBV10-3 and TRBJ1-2; 7 bases fit TRBD1. Germline V gene data show CDR1 as ENHRY and CDR2 as SYGVKD. Germline trimming cut 3 bases from V and 4 bases from J; bases unmatched to any gene: 5. The CDR3 has 14 residues. The CDR3 spells CAISDHDRAYGYTF. Written as DNA, the CDR3 is TGTGCCATCAGTGATCATGACAGGGCCTATGGCTACACCTTC.

This clonotype was found many times. The genes are TRBV7-2 and TRBJ2-1; no firm D call. Trimming removed 5 bases from V and 4 bases from J, with 12 bases in between. Germline lookup yields CDR1 SGHTA and CDR2 FQGNSA. This CDR3 is 14 amino acids long. Written as DNA, the CDR3 is TGTGCCAGCAGCCCCCCAGCGAGTTACAATGAGCAGTTCTTC. Its protein is CASSPPASYNEQFF.

Many counts were recorded for this clonotype. The chain couples TRBV7-8 to TRBJ2-1, with 11 bases fitting TRBD2. The CDR3 spans 14 residues. Germline V lookup: CDR1 SGHVS, CDR2 FQNEAQ. V dropped 7 bases and J dropped 9; count of bases not matched to a gene: 8. The CDR3 DNA is TGTGCCAGCAAACTAGCGGGAGACAGTGTTGAGCAGTTCTTC. Amino acids: CASKLAGDSVEQFF.

At least ten counts were recorded for this clonotype. V is TRBV29-1 and J is TRBJ1-1; unclear D gene. CDR3 length: 12 residues. Trimming shortened V by 5 bases and J by 0 bases, and 7 bases separated the two germline ends. Per the germline V gene, CDR1 is SQVTM and CDR2 is ANQGSEA. CDR3 in amino acids: CSVQAMNTEAFF. The CDR3 DNA is TGCAGCGTTCAGGCCATGAACACTGAAGCTTTCTTT.

This clonotype has a count of ten or more. This chain joins TRBV28 and TRBJ1-6; TRBD1 matches at 7 bases. Germline V gene data show CDR1 as MDHEN and CDR2 as SYDVKM. This CDR3 has 15 amino acids. V shed 5 bases, J shed 8 bases, and the junction held 9 bases outside the gene matches. The CDR3 coding sequence is TGTGCCAGCAGTGACCGGGACAGACCATATTCACCCCTCCACTTT. Its translation: CASSDRDRPYSPLHF.

This clonotype was counted many times. The chain is built from TRBV7-3 and TRBJ2-1; either TRBD1 or TRBD2 may supply D (6 bases each). Germline loops: CDR1 SGHTA, CDR2 FQGTGA. V shed 1 base and J shed 6 bases, with 10 bases lying between them. The CDR3 is 14 amino acids. The CDR3 protein is CASSLIGGGNEQFF. The DNA for the CDR3 is TGTGCCAGCAGCTTAATTGGAGGGGGCAATGAGCAGTTCTTC.

This clonotype has a count of ten or more. The rearrangement joins TRBV20-1 to TRBJ2-1; 10 bases are a match to TRBD2. The germline gives CDR1 DFQATT, CDR2 SNEGSKA (reference sequence). The V segment lost 5 bases and the J segment 0 bases; nucleotides outside the gene matches: 4. The CDR3 totals 15 residues. The CDR3 loop reads CSAPGTSASYNEQFF. CDR3 DNA sequence: TGCAGTGCTCCCGGGACTAGCGCCTCCTACAATGAGCAGTTCTTC.

This clonotype showed up many times. This chain joins TRBV5-1 and TRBJ2-7; TRBD1 matches 7 bases. Germline lookup yields CDR1 SGHRS and CDR2 YFSETQ. The CDR3 is 14 amino acids. V shed 3 bases and J 4 bases; nucleotides not matched to a gene: 7. The CDR3 is CASSSTGASYEQYF. CDR3 coding DNA: TGCGCCAGCAGCTCCACAGGGGCTTCTTACGAGCAGTACTTC.

This clonotype was counted a single time. The rearrangement joins TRBV4-1 to TRBJ1-2; 10 bases map to TRBD1. V dropped 6 bases and J dropped 7; count of bases not matched to a gene: 5. The CDR3 contains 13 residues. Germline assignment: CDR1 MGHRA and CDR2 YSYEKL. The CDR3 nucleotides are TGCGCCAGCAGTCGGGACAGGGGCGGTGGCTACACCTTC. It yields the protein CASSRDRGGGYTF.

This clonotype was picked up many times. J is TRBJ2-1 and V is TRBV18; 9 bases agree with TRBD2. The ends lost 0 bases at V and 7 bases at J; junction bases unmatched: 7. In germline, CDR1 is KGHSH, CDR2 LQKENI. CDR3 length: 16 amino acids. CDR3 nucleotides: TGTGCCAGCTCACCACCGGGACTAGCCTTGAAAAATGAGCAGTTCTTC. Translation: CASSPPGLALKNEQFF. Supplemented by reference TRBV18 and TRBJ2-1, the full variable domain reads NAGVMQNPRHLVRRRGQEARLRCSPMKGHSHVYWYRQLPEEGLKFMVYLQKENIIDESGMPKERFSAEFPKEGPSILRIQQVVRGDSAAYFCASSPPGLALKNEQFFGPGTRLTVL.

This clonotype was recorded at least ten times. The chain recombines TRBV7-6 with TRBJ1-5; possible D gene TRBD1, 6 bases. CDR1 is SGHVS, CDR2 FNYEAQ, per germline. V dropped 5 bases and J dropped 4 bases, with 15 bases sitting between them. The CDR3 covers 15 residues. The chain's CDR3 is CASSPRWGANQPQHF. The CDR3 DNA sequence: TGTGCCAGCAGCCCAAGGTGGGGGGCTAATCAGCCCCAGCATTTT.